A selection of T cell receptor beta chains follows, all from one sample in a study of cytomegalovirus exposure and HLA in healthy donors. Clones were read by immunoSEQ multiplex PCR, and TCRdb kept only the in-frame ones, dropping some. The sample lists 110,000 or so clones, approximately 80% occurring once. Specimen: PBMCs. Source of these receptors: a man aged 18 to 29 in good health and CMV-seropositive. CDR3s leave out the opening cysteine and the closing phenylalanine or tryptophan.

v_call	j_call	cdr3_aa
TRBV28	TRBJ1-3	ASSFESGANSGNTIY
TRBV7-9	TRBJ2-4	ASSLDGGQKNIQY
TRBV30	TRBJ1-1	AWRVDRVGTEAF
TRBV15	TRBJ2-3	ATRNLAGSDTQY
TRBV4-1	TRBJ1-2	ASSLPWGQGKSGYT
TRBV12-5	TRBJ2-7	ASGLTSIAGVSYEQY
TRBV27	TRBJ1-1	ASSSIQINTEAF
TRBV7-9	TRBJ1-5	ASSLGSGTGNNQPQH
TRBV11-2	TRBJ1-1	ASSWPDGTLGDTEAF
TRBV4-1	TRBJ2-7	ASSQVGGAGEQY
TRBV5-1	TRBJ2-7	ASSLAASVAYEQY
TRBV19	TRBJ2-7	ASSWGEGREQY
TRBV7-9	TRBJ1-1	ASSQRQIEAF
TRBV30	TRBJ2-5	AWGPNGSRETQY
TRBV12-5	TRBJ2-2	ASGLSGSWYPAGELF